One and the same sample provided the 15 T cell receptor beta chains below, sequenced in a study of cytomegalovirus exposure and HLA in healthy donors (TCRdb year 2017). Libraries were constructed by the immunoSEQ multiplex PCR assay. A mixture of 60 forward primers for TCR Vbeta segments and 13 reverse primers for TCR Jbeta segments was used in the multiplex PCR. Entries here come from immuneACCESS through TCRdb and include only in-frame sequences with V and J called. Some clones fail to appear in such tables; in the studies checked, an unresolved V gene covers under half of the shortfall, and the cause of the remainder is unknown. This sample holds under 200,000 clones; around 80% were observed only once. The ten largest clones take up 7.7% of the sample. Specimen: PBMCs. These receptors came from a woman between 35 and 50 years old in good health and CMV-seropositive.

This sequence joins TRBV28 and TRBJ1-5; D unresolved. This CDR3 region has 11 residues. Germline loops: CDR1 MDHEN, CDR2 SYDVKM. Trimming left V 6 bases short and J 7 bases short, with 7 bases between. The CDR3 spells CASSSFQPQHF. The CDR3 DNA sequence: TGTGCCAGCAGCTCTTTCCAGCCCCAGCATTTT.

The V gene is TRBV27, the J gene TRBJ2-7; a possible D gene is TRBD2 (6 bases). This CDR3 is built from 14 residues. V was clipped by 4 bases and J by 4 bases, with 14 bases between them. CDR1 is MNHEY, CDR2 SMNVEV, per germline (reference sequence). The CDR3 nucleotides read TGTGCCAGCAGTTCCCTAGCGATGAGGTACGAGCAGTACTTC. Its translation is CASSSLAMRYEQYF.

This rearrangement joins TRBV11-1 to TRBJ2-1, with D perhaps TRBD2 (5 bases). The V and J ends lost 2 bases and 4 bases respectively, with 12 bases between them. The CDR3 runs to 15 residues. Germline-derived CDR1 and CDR2 are SGHAT and FQDESV (reference sequence). CDR3 nucleotide sequence: TGTGCCAGCAGCTTATCGGGTAGCGCATACAATGAGCAGTTCTTC. Protein: CASSLSGSAYNEQFF.

This rearrangement joins TRBV9 to TRBJ2-3; 7 bases map to TRBD2. There are 16 residues in the CDR3. J lost 0 bases, V lost 2 bases, and 6 bases had no gene match. Germline V gene data show CDR1 as SGDLS and CDR2 as YYNGEE. CDR3 sequence reads: CASSVASGRSTDTQYF. CDR3 nucleotide sequence: TGTGCCAGCAGCGTCGCTAGCGGAAGAAGCACAGATACGCAGTATTTT.

This chain links TRBV19 with TRBJ2-7; unclear D gene. Germline V CDR1 and CDR2: LNHDA, SQIVND (reference sequence). The V gene lost 3 bases and the J gene lost 0 bases, with 9 bases spanning the gap. The CDR3 is 14 residues long. The CDR3: CASSMIPSSYEQYF. CDR3 nucleotide sequence: TGTGCCAGTAGTATGATTCCCAGCTCCTACGAGCAGTACTTC.

In this sample, this clone turned up once. This chain connects TRBV19 to TRBJ1-4, with TRBD1 matching 10 bases. The CDR3 sequence is 15 residues long. Unmatched junction bases numbered 9, after V lost 6 bases and J lost 8 bases. Germline loops: CDR1 LNHDA, CDR2 SQIVND (reference sequence). The CDR3 DNA reads TGTGCCAGTAGCCTCCGGACAGGGGGGGGCGAAAAACTGTTTTTT. Translation gives CASSLRTGGGEKLFF.

The chain links TRBV15 to TRBJ2-4, with TRBD1 matching 10 bases. Germline lookup yields CDR1 LNHNV and CDR2 YYDKDF (reference sequence). The CDR3 runs to 19 residues. V shed 3 bases, J shed 1 base, and the junction held 12 bases outside the gene matches. The CDR3 loop reads CATSRPGTGAGKAKNIQYF. The CDR3 DNA reads as TGTGCCACCAGCAGGCCTGGGACAGGGGCGGGGAAGGCCAAAAACATTCAGTACTTC.

The chain recombines TRBV4-3 with TRBJ2-3; D may be TRBD1 (6 bases). The CDR3 totals 16 residues. V lost 0 bases, J lost 7 bases, and 17 bases lay in between. The germline CDR1 and CDR2 sequences are LGHNA and YSLEER. The chain's CDR3 is CASSQDIQGTSYTQYF. The CDR3 coding sequence is TGCGCCAGCAGCCAAGATATCCAGGGGACGTCGTATACGCAGTATTTT.

The chain couples TRBV7-2 to TRBJ1-1; no clear D. CDR3 length equals 14 residues. Germline loops: CDR1 SGHTA, CDR2 FQGNSA. Between the trimmed V and J ends, which lost 5 bases and 4 bases, there was a span of 14 bases. DNA for the CDR3: TGTGCCAGCAGCCGGGGAGGAACGTCCACTGAAGCTTTCTTT. As protein: CASSRGGTSTEAFF.

CDR3 protein: CATSGTSGSHNEQFF. The CDR3 DNA follows: TGTGCCACCAGTGGAACTAGCGGGAGCCACAATGAGCAGTTCTTC. The chain has TRBV15 and TRBJ2-1; 11 bases map to TRBD2. The CDR3 is 15 amino acids. The J segment lost 5 bases and the V segment lost 6 bases, leaving 6 bases of the junction unmatched. CDR1 LNHNV and CDR2 YYDKDF come from the germline V gene (reference sequence).

This clone turned up a few times. The chain employs TRBV30 and TRBJ2-3, with 12 bases that match TRBD2. Germline lookup yields CDR1 GTSNPN and CDR2 SVGIG (reference sequence). V lost 4 bases and J lost 1; bases outside the gene matches: 6. The CDR3 sequence is 16 residues long. Here the CDR3 DNA reads TGTGCCTGGACTTCTAGCGGGAGGGAGGGCACAGATACGCAGTATTTT. This gives the protein CAWTSSGREGTDTQYF.

V and J are TRBV2 and TRBJ2-7; 8 positions agree with TRBD1. CDR3 size: 15 residues. Germline CDR1 is SNHLY and CDR2 is FYNNEI. J lost 3 bases, V lost 5 bases, and 9 bases had no gene match. CDR3 residues: CASSRLQGAGYEQYF. The CDR3 coding sequence is TGTGCCAGCAGTCGACTCCAGGGGGCTGGCTACGAGCAGTACTTC.

This chain joins TRBV11-2 and TRBJ2-1; TRBD1 aligns across 7 bases. Trimming took 5 bases from V and 6 from J; bases not matched to a gene: 7. Germline values: CDR1 SGHAT, CDR2 FQNNGV. This CDR3 spans 14 amino acids. The CDR3, as DNA: TGTGCCAGCAGCCCCCAGGACAGGCGCAATGAGCAGTTCTTC. Protein product: CASSPQDRRNEQFF.

The chain joins TRBV28 to TRBJ1-1; TRBD1 agrees at 8 bases. The V and J ends lost 6 bases and 4 bases, in that order; junction bases with no gene match: 7. CDR3 length equals 14 residues. Germline V gives CDR1 MDHEN, CDR2 SYDVKM. The CDR3 region is CASSLSRGRTEAFF. The CDR3 bases are TGTGCCAGCAGCCTTAGCAGGGGGCGCACTGAAGCTTTCTTT.

The rearrangement joins TRBV4-3 to TRBJ2-1, with 9 nucleotides matching TRBD2. Trimming at V came to 2 bases and at J to 8 bases, leaving 10 bases not matched to a gene. This CDR3 contains 16 residues. Germline CDR1 is LGHNA and CDR2 is YSLEER. CDR3 nucleotides: TGCGCCAGCAGCCAATCCGCGGGAGGGCCGAGCGATGAGCAGTTCTTC. This translates into CASSQSAGGPSDEQFF.